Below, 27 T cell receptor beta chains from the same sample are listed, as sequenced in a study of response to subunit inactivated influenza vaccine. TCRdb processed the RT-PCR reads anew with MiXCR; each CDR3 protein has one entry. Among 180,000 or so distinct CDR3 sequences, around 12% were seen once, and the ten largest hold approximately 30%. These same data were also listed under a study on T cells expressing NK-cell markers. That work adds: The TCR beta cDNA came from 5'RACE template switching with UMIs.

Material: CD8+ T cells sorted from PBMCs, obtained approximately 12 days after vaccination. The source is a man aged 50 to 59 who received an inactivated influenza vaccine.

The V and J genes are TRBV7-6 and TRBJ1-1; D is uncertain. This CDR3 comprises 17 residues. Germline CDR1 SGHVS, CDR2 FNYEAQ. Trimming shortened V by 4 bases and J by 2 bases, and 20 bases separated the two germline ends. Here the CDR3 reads CASSSDKSLGGNTEAFF. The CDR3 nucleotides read TGTGCCAGCAGCTCCGATAAGTCGTTAGGCGGTAACACTGAAGCTTTCTTT.

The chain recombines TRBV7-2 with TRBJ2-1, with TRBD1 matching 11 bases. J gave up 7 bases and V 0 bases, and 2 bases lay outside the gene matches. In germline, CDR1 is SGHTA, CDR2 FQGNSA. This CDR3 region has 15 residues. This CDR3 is CASSLAGTGGNEQFF. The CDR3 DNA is TGTGCCAGCAGCTTAGCAGGGACAGGGGGGAATGAGCAGTTCTTC.

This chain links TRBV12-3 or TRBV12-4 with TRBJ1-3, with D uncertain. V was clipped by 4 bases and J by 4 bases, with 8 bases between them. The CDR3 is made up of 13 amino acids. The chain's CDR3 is CASSSLGGNTIYF. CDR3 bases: TGTGCCAGCAGTTCTCTGGGCGGAAACACCATATATTTT.

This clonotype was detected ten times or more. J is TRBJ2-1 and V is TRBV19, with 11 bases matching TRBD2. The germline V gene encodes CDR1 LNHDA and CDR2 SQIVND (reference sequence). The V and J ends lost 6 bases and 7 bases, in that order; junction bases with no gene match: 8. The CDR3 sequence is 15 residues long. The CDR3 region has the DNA TGTGCCAGTAGCCCTGATAGCGGGGGGGCGAATGAGCAGTTCTTC. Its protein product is CASSPDSGGANEQFF.

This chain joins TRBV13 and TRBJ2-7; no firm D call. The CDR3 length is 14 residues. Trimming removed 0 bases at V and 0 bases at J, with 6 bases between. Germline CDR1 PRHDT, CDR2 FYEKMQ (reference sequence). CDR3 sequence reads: CASSLGQFSYEQYF. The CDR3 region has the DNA TGTGCCAGCAGCTTAGGACAGTTCTCCTACGAGCAGTACTTC.

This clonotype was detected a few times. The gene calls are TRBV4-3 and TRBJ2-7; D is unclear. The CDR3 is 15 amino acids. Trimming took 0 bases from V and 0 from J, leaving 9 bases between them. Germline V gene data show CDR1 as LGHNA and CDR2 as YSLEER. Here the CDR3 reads CASSQDELGSYEQYF. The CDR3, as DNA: TGCGCCAGCAGCCAAGATGAACTGGGCTCCTACGAGCAGTACTTC.

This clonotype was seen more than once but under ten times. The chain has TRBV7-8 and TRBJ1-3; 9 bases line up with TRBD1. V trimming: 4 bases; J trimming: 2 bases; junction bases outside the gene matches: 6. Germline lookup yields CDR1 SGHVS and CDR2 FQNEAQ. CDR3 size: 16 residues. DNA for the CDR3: TGTGCCAGCAGCTCAGGGACAGGGTTGGCTGGAAACACCATATATTTT. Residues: CASSSGTGLAGNTIYF.

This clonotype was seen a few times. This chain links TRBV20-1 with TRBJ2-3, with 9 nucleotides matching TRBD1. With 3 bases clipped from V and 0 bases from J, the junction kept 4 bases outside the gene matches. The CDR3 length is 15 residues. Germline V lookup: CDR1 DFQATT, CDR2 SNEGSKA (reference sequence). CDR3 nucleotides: TGCAGTGCTAGCGGGACAGGGCGCAGCACAGATACGCAGTATTTT. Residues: CSASGTGRSTDTQYF.

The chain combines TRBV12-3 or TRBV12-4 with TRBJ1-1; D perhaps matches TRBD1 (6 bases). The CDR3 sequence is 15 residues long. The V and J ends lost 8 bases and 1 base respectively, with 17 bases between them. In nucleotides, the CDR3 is TGTGCCAGCCTGGCCTACTTACAGGGGAACACTGAAGCTTTCTTT. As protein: CASLAYLQGNTEAFF.

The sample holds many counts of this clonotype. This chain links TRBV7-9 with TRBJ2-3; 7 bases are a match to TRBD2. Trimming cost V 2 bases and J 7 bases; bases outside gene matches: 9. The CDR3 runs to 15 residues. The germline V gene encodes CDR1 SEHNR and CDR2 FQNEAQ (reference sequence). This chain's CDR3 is CASSLTSGVSNTQYF. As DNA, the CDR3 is TGTGCCAGCAGCTTAACCAGCGGGGTTTCAAATACGCAGTATTTT.

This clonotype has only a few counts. CDR3 sequence: CASSQESGEAGANVLTF. CDR3 nucleotide sequence: TGCGCCAGCAGCCAAGAATCAGGGGAGGCTGGGGCCAACGTCCTGACTTTC. V and J are TRBV4-1 and TRBJ2-6; D may match TRBD1 or TRBD2 (6 bases each). V dropped 0 bases and J dropped 2 bases, with 11 bases sitting between them. Germline V gene sequence: CDR1 MGHRA, CDR2 YSYEKL. This CDR3 spans 17 amino acids.

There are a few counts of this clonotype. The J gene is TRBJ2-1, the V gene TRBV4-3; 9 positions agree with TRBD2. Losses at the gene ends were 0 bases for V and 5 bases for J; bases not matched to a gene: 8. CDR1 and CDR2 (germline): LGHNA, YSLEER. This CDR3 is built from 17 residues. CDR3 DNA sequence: TGCGCCAGCAGCCAAGATGGGGATAGCGGGGGTGACAATGAGCAGTTCTTC. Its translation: CASSQDGDSGGDNEQFF.

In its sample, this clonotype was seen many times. The CDR3 here is CASSYDFPIEQYF. DNA for the CDR3: TGTGCCAGCAGTTACGATTTCCCCATCGAGCAGTACTTC. The chain recombines TRBV6-6 with TRBJ2-7, with D unresolved. Per germline, CDR1 MNHNY and CDR2 SVGAGI (reference sequence). V dropped 2 bases and J dropped 6 bases, with 11 bases sitting between them. This CDR3 has 13 residues.

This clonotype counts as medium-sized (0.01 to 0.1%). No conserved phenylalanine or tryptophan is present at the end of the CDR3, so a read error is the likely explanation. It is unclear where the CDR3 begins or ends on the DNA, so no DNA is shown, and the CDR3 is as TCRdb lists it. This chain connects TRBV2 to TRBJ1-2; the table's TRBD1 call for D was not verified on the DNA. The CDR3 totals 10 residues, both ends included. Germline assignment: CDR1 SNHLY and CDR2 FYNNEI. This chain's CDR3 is CASYRGPVST.

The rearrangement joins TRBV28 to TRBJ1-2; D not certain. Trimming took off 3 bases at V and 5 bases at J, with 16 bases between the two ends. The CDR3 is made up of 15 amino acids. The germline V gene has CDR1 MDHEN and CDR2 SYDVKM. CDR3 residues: CASSFRIRTVYGYTF. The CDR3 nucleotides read TGTGCCAGCAGTTTTCGTATTCGGACGGTTTATGGCTACACCTTC.

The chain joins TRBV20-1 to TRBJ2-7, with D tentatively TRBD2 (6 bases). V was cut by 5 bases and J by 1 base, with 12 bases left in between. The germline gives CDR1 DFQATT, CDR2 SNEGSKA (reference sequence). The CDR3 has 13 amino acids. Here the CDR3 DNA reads TGCAGTGCTCGGACTAAGTTTTCCTACGAGCAGTACTTC. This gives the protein CSARTKFSYEQYF.

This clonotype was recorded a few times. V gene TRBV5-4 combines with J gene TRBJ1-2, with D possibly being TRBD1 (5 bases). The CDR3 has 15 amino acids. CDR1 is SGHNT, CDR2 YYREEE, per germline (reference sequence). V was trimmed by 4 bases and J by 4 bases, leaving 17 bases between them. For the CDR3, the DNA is TGTGCCAGCAGCCCCAGGGCAGGCAACCTCTATGGCTACACCTTC. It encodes CASSPRAGNLYGYTF.

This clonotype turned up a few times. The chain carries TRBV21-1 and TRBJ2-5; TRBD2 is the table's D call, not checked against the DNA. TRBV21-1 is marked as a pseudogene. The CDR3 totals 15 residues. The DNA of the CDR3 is TGTCCCAGCAGCATTTGGGGGAGGGGGCAAGAGACCCAGTACTTC. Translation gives CPSSIWGRGQETQYF.

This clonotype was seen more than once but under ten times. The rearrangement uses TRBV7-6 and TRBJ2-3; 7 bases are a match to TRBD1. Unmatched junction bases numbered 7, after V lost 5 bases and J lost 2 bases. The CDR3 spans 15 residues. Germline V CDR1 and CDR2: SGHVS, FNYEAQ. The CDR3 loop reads CASSKDRVLTDTQYF. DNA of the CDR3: TGTGCCAGCAGCAAAGACAGGGTGCTCACAGATACGCAGTATTTT.

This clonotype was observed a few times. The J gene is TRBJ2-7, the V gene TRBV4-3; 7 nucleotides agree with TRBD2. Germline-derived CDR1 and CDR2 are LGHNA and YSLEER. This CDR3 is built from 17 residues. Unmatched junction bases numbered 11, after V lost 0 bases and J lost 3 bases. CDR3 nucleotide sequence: TGCGCCAGCAGCCAAGATCTTTACGGGGGAGGGATCTACGAGCAGTACTTC. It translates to CASSQDLYGGGIYEQYF.

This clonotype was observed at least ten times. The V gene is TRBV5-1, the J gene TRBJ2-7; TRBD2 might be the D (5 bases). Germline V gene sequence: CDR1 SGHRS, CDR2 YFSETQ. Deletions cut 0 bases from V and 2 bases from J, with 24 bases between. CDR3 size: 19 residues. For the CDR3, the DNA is TGCGCCAGCAGCTTGGAGTTCGTCGGGATCACCTCTTTGACCTACGAGCAGTACTTC. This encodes CASSLEFVGITSLTYEQYF.

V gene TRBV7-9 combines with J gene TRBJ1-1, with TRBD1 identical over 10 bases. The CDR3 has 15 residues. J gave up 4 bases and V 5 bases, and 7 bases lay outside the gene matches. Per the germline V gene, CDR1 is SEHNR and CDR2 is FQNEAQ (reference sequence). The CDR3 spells CASSDWDRGGTEAFF. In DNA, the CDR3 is TGTGCCAGCAGCGACTGGGACAGGGGAGGCACTGAAGCTTTCTTT.

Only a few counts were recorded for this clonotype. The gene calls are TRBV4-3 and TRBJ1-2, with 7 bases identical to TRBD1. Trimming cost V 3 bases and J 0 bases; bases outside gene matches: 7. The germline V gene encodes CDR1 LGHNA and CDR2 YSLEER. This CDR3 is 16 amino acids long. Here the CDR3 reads CASSHVFQGANYGYTF. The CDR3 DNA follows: TGCGCCAGCAGCCATGTCTTTCAGGGGGCTAACTATGGCTACACCTTC.

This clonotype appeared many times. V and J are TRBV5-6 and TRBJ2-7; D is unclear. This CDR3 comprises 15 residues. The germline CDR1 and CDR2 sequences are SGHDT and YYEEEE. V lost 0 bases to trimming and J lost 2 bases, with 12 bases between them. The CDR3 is CASSLGSFPTYEQYF. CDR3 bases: TGTGCCAGCAGCTTGGGGAGCTTCCCTACCTACGAGCAGTACTTC.

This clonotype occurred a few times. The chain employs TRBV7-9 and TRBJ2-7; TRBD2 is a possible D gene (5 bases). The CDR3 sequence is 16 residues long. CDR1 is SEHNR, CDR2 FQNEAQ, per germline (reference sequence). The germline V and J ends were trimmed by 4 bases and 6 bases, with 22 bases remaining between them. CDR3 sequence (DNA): TGTGCCAGCAGCTCTGCATCTAGCTCCCTGATATTCGAGCAGTACTTC. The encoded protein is CASSSASSSLIFEQYF.

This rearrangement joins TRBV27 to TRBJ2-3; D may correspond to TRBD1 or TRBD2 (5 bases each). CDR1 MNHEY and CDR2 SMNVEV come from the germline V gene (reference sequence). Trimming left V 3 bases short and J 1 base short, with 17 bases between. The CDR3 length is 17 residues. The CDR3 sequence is CASSFSTWGRGTDTQYF. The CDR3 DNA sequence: TGTGCCAGCAGTTTTTCGACTTGGGGACGCGGCACAGATACGCAGTATTTT.

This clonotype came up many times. CDR3 in amino acids: CASSSPGQDYEQYF. Here the CDR3 DNA reads TGCGCCAGCAGCTCCCCGGGACAGGACTACGAGCAGTACTTC. This chain links TRBV5-1 with TRBJ2-7, with 8 bases fitting TRBD1. The CDR3 totals 14 residues. V dropped 3 bases and J dropped 3; count of bases not matched to a gene: 5. CDR1 and CDR2 from the germline V gene are SGHRS and YFSETQ. Full variable domain (remainder filled in from reference TRBV5-1 and TRBJ2-7): KAGVTQTPRYLIKTRGQQVTLSCSPISGHRSVSWYQQTPGQGLQFLFEYFSETQRNKGNFPGRFSGRQFSNSRSEMNVSTLELGDSALYLCASSSPGQDYEQYFGPGTRLTVT.